The clone carrying this TCR beta chain turned up a few times. The antigen remains unidentified. The data derive from a study of Graves' ophthalmopathy and Graves' hyperthyroidism. As the template, RNA transcripts were used to amplify TCR beta CDR3 regions. First-round RT-PCR with HTBI primers preceded a second-round multiplex PCR. Using its own MiXCR run on the multiplex PCR reads, TCRdb lists one record per CDR3 protein. Here the sample spans some 750,000 distinct CDR3 sequences, roughly 40% being singletons. Ineligible for inclusion were patients with other autoimmune diseases, uncontrolled infections, pregnancy or lactation. As the starting material, roughly 9.8 ml of fresh peripheral blood yielded the PBMCs. Study-level points and caveats: Predictions made by the model for ophthalmopathy progression reached 70.59% sensitivity and about 72% specificity.

CDR3 length: 16 amino acids. Between the trimmed V and J ends, which lost 5 bases and 3 bases, there was a span of 19 bases. Germline CDR1 and CDR2: MGHDK and SYGVNS. This receptor was obtained from an adult man with Graves' ophthalmopathy. Material for sequencing was peripheral blood. The chain couples TRBV25-1 to TRBJ1-2, with unresolved D. CDR3 residues: CASSLSYTVGYYGYTF. The CDR3 DNA sequence: TGTGCCAGCAGTTTGTCCTACACAGTAGGGTACTATGGCTACACCTTC.